This T cell receptor beta chain was captured by sequencing in a study of shared clonotypes between healthy human individuals. Only in-frame clones appear in the TCRdb table, and some are missing; sequencing was by immunoSEQ multiplex PCR. The sample yields over 850,000 clones, around 78% seen once. CDR1 is MNHNS and CDR2 is SASEGT in the germline V gene. V lost 6 bases, J lost 7 bases, and 6 bases stayed unmatched. The CDR3 length is 12 residues. The origin of this receptor is a man aged 18-30 years in good health. Some clones in this sample may be carry-over from other donors' samples. Sample: memory CD4+ T cells from PBMCs. Subset of the sample: CD45RA-negative fraction. The V and J genes are TRBV6-1 and TRBJ2-7; 7 bases line up with TRBD2. The CDR3 region has the DNA TGTGCCAGCAGGCCGGGGGGTGAAGAGCAGTACTTC. Amino acid sequence: CASRPGGEEQYF.